The entry that follows covers one T cell receptor (beta chain) sequence. No antigen is known for it. Some clones are missing from TCRdb's copy, which holds only in-frame ones; the method was immunoSEQ multiplex PCR. The table lists about 98,000 clones, less than 90% of them singletons. This CDR3 has 12 residues. Trimming shortened V by 5 bases and J by 7 bases, and 9 bases separated the two germline ends. Per germline, CDR1 SGHRS and CDR2 YFSETQ. These data originate in a study of cytomegalovirus exposure and HLA in healthy donors. Regarding the study as a whole: In a later analysis, first-cohort TCR clusters were found to tend to co-occur in the approximately 120 validation repertoires.

V usage is TRBV5-1 and J usage is TRBJ2-2; maybe TRBD2 (5 bases). The TCR was taken from a man in his late teens or twenties in good health and CMV-seropositive. Sequenced material: PBMCs. The CDR3 here is CASSLGGGELFF. In nucleotides, the CDR3 is TGCGCCAGCAGTTTAGGAGGCGGGGAGCTGTTTTTT.